The 2 T cell receptor beta chains reported below all come from one sample, sequenced in a study of cytomegalovirus exposure and HLA in healthy donors (dated by TCRdb to 2017 to 2019). Library generation was performed with the immunoSEQ multiplex PCR assay. For the multiplex PCR, a mixture combining 60 forward primers for TCR Vbeta segments and 13 reverse primers for TCR Jbeta segments was used. TCRdb obtained this table from immuneACCESS and retained in-frame rearrangements with V and J assigned. These tables miss some clones; where compared with another copy, unresolved V genes account for less than half of the shortfall, and the remainder is unexplained. The table for this sample lists roughly 120,000 clones; 79% of them were counted only once. Almost 3% of the sample is held by the ten biggest clonotypes. Sample: PBMCs. The source of these receptors is a woman younger than 30 in good health and CMV-seropositive.

The chain combines TRBV9 with TRBJ2-2; D is ambiguous. The CDR3 extends over 14 amino acids. CDR1 is SGDLS and CDR2 is YYNGEE in the germline V gene. V lost 6 bases and J lost 6, with 15 bases in between. Here the CDR3 reads CASNRVPTPGELFF. The CDR3 coding sequence is TGTGCCAGCAATAGAGTCCCTACCCCCGGGGAGCTGTTTTTT.

The rearrangement links TRBV4-1 to TRBJ2-3; D is perhaps TRBD2 (5 bases). Germline assignment: CDR1 MGHRA and CDR2 YSYEKL. The germline V and J ends were trimmed by 4 bases and 1 base, with 9 bases remaining between them. This CDR3 spans 14 amino acids. CDR3 sequence: CASSRVARTDTQYF. The DNA for the CDR3 is TGCGCCAGCAGCCGAGTAGCGCGCACAGATACGCAGTATTTT.